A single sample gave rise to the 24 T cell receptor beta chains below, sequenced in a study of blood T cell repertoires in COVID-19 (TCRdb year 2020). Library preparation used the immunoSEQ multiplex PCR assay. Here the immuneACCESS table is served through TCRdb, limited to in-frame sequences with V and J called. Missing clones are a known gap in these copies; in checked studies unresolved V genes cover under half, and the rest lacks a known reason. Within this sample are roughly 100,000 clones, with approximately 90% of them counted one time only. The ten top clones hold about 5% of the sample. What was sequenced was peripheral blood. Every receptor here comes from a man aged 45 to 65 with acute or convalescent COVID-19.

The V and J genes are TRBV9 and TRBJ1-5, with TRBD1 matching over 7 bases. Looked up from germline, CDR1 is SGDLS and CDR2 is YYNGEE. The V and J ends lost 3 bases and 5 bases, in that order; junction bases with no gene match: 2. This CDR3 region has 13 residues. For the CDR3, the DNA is TGTGCCAGCAGCGCAGGGGGGTATCAGCCCCAGCATTTT. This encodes CASSAGGYQPQHF.

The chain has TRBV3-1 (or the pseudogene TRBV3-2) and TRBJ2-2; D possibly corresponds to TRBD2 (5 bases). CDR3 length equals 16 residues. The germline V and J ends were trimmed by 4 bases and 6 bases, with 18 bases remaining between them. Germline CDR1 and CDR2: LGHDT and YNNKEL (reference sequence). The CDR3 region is CASSREPSLFAGELFF. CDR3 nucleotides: TGTGCCAGCAGCCGGGAGCCCAGTCTTTTCGCCGGGGAGCTGTTTTTT.

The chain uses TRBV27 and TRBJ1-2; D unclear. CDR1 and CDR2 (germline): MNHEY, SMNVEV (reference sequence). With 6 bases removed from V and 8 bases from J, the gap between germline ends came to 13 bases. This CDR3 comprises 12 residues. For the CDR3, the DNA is TGTGCCAGCAGCTCCTCGTCTCGGGGCTACACCTTC. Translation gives CASSSSSRGYTF.

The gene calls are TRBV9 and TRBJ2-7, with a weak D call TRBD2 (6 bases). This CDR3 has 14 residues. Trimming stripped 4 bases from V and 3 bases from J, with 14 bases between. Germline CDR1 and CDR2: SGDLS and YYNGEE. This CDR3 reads CASSPRDSRYEQYF. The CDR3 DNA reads TGTGCCAGCAGCCCCCGGGACTCCCGCTACGAGCAGTACTTC.

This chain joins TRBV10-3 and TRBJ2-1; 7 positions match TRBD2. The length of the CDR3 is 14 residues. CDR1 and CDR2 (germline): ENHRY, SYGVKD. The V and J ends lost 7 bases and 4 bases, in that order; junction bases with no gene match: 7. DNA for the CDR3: TGTGCCATCACTAACGGGAGGACTTACAATGAGCAGTTCTTC. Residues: CAITNGRTYNEQFF.

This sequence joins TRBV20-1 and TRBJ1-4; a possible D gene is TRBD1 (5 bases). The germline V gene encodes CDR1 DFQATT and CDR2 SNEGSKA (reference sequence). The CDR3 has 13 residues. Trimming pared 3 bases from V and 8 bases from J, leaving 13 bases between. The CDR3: CSASLRGREKLFF. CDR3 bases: TGCAGTGCTAGTTTAAGGGGTAGGGAAAAACTGTTTTTT.

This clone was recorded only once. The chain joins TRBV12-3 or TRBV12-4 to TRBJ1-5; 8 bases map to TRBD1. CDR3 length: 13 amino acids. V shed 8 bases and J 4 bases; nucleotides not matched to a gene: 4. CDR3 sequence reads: CASGTGGNQPQHF. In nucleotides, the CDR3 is TGTGCCAGCGGGACAGGCGGGAATCAGCCCCAGCATTTT.

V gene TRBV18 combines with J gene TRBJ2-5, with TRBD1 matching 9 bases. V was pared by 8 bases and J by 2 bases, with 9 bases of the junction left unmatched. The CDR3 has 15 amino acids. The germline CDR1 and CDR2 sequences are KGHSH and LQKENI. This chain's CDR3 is CASGGQGLGQETQYF. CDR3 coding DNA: TGTGCCAGCGGGGGACAGGGATTGGGACAAGAGACCCAGTACTTC. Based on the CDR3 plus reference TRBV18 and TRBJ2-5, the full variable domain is NAGVMQNPRHLVRRRGQEARLRCSPMKGHSHVYWYRQLPEEGLKFMVYLQKENIIDESGMPKERFSAEFPKEGPSILRIQQVVRGDSAAYFCASGGQGLGQETQYFGPGTRLLVL.

The CDR3 DNA reads as TGCGCCAGCAGCTACTCCGGGGCCTACAATGAGCAGTTCTTC. This translates into CASSYSGAYNEQFF. The chain couples TRBV5-1 to TRBJ2-1; D is possibly TRBD2 (5 bases). The germline V gene encodes CDR1 SGHRS and CDR2 YFSETQ. The CDR3 contains 14 residues. Trimming stripped 3 bases from V and 2 bases from J, with 9 bases between.

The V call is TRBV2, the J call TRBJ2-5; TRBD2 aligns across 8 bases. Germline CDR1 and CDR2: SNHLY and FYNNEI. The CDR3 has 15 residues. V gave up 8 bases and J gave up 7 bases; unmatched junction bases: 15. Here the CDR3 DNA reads TGTGCCAGCTGTTCGCTAGCGGCCGGGGGGGGGACCCAGTACTTC. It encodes CASCSLAAGGGTQYF.

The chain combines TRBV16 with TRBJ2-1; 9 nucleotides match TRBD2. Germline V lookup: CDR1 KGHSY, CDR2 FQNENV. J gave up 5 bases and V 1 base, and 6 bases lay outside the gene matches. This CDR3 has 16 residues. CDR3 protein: CASSQFLSSGDNEQFF. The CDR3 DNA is TGTGCCAGCAGCCAATTTCTTTCTAGCGGGGACAATGAGCAGTTCTTC.

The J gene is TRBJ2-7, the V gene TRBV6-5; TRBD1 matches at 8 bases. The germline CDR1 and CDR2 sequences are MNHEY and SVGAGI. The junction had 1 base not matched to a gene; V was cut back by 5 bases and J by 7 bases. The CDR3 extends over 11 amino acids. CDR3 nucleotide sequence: TGTGCCAGCAGTCGGGACAGGGAGCAGTACTTC. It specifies CASSRDREQYF.

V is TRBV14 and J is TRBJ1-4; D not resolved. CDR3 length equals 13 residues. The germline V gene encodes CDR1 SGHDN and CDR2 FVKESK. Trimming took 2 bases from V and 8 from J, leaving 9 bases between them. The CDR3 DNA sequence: TGTGCCAGCAGCCAAAATTTTCGGGAAAAACTGTTTTTT. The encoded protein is CASSQNFREKLFF.

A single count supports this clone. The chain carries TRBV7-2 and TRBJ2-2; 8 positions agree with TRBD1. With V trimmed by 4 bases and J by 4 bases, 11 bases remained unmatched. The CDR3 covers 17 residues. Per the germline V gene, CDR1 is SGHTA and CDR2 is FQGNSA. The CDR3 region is CASSWGPGQGSTGELFF. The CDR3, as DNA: TGTGCCAGCAGCTGGGGGCCTGGACAGGGCTCCACCGGGGAGCTGTTTTTT.

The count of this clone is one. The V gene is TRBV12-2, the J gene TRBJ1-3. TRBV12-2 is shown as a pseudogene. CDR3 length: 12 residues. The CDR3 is CASRDSGNTIYF. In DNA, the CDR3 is TGTGCAAGTCGTGACTCGGGAAACACCATATATTTT.

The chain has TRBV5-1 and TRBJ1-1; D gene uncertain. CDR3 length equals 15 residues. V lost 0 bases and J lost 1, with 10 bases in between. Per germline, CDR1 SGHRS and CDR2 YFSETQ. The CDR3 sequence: CASSLERIKNTEAFF. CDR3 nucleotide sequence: TGCGCCAGCAGCTTGGAGAGGATTAAGAACACTGAAGCTTTCTTT.

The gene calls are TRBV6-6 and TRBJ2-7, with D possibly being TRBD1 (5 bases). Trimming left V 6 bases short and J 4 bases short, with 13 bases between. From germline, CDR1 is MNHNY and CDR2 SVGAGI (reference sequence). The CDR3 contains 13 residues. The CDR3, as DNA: TGTGCCAGCAGGAAAGAGCCAGGGTACGAGCAGTACTTC. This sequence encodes CASRKEPGYEQYF.

The chain's CDR3 is CASATSSGSYNEQFF. As DNA, the CDR3 is TGTGCCAGCGCTACCTCTAGCGGGAGTTACAATGAGCAGTTCTTC. The V gene is TRBV6-6, the J gene TRBJ2-1; 10 bases are shared with TRBD2. V lost 8 bases and J lost 4; bases outside the gene matches: 8. The CDR3 sequence is 15 residues long. Looked up from germline, CDR1 is MNHNY and CDR2 is SVGAGI (reference sequence).

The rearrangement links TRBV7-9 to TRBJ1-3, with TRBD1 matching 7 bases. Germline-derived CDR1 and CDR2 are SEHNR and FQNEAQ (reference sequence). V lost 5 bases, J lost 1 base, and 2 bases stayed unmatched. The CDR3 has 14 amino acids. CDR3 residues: CASSGQASGNTIYF. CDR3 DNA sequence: TGTGCCAGCAGCGGACAGGCTTCTGGAAACACCATATATTTT.

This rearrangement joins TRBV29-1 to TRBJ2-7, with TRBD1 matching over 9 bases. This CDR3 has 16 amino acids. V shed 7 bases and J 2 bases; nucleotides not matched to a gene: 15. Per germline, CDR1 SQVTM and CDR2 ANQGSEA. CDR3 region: CSAILSGTGRTYEQYF. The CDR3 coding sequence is TGCAGCGCAATCTTATCCGGGACAGGGCGTACCTACGAGCAGTACTTC.

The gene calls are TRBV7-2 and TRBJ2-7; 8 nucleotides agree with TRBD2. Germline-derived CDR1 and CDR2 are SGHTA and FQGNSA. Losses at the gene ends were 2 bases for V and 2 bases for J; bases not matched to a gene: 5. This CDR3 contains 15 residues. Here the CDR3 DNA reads TGTGCCAGCAGCTTATCTAGCGGGCTCGCCTACGAGCAGTACTTC. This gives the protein CASSLSSGLAYEQYF.

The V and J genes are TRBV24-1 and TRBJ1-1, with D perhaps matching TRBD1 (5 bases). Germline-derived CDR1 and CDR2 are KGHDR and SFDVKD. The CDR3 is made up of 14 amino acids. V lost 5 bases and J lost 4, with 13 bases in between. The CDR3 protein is CATSGPGMVTEAFF. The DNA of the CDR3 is TGTGCCACCAGTGGGCCAGGGATGGTCACTGAAGCTTTCTTT.

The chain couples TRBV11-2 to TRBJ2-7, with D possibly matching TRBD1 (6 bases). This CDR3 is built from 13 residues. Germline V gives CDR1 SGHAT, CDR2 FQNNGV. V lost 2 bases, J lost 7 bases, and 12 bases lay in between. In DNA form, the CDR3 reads TGTGCCAGCAGCTTATATACGACAGGAGAGCAGTACTTC. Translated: CASSLYTTGEQYF.

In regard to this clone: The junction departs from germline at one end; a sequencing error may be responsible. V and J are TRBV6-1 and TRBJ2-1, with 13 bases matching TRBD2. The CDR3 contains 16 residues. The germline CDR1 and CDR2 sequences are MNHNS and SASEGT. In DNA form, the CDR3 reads TGTGCCAGCAGGGAAGGGACTAGCGGGATGGTAGATGAGCAGTTCTTC. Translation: CASREGTSGMVDEQFF.